The 21 T cell receptor beta chains given below trace back to one sample, sequenced in a study of early T cells in non-severe SARS-CoV-2 infection. TCRdb itself ran the 5' RACE reads through MiXCR, one entry per CDR3 protein. The sample contains over 85,000 distinct CDR3 sequences, around 13% of which appear only once. Material: whole blood. All receptors come from an adult who was a healthcare worker with PCR-confirmed SARS-CoV-2 infection or an uninfected control (not recorded which).

In its sample, this clonotype was seen a few times. The CDR3 nucleotides read TGTGCCAGCAGCCCCCGGGGGGGTACTGAAGCTTTCTTT. As protein: CASSPRGGTEAFF. The V call is TRBV5-5, the J call TRBJ1-1, with D perhaps TRBD1 (5 bases). There are 13 residues in the CDR3. V lost 4 bases, J lost 5 bases, and 12 bases lay in between. Germline V lookup: CDR1 SGHKS, CDR2 YYEKEE (reference sequence).

This clonotype was recorded many times. This chain links TRBV3-1 with TRBJ1-1; no reliable D call. Trimming stripped 4 bases from V and 0 bases from J, with 9 bases between. The CDR3 contains 14 residues. Germline loops: CDR1 LGHDT, CDR2 YNNKEL (reference sequence). DNA of the CDR3: TGTGCCAGCAGCCCCCAAGGGCTGAACACTGAAGCTTTCTTT. It encodes CASSPQGLNTEAFF.

The V call is TRBV6-6, the J call TRBJ2-1; 13 bases map to TRBD2. With 6 bases clipped from V and 7 bases from J, the junction kept 9 bases outside the gene matches. The CDR3 is 16 amino acids. Germline V gene lookup returns CDR1 MNHNY and CDR2 SVGAGI (reference sequence). The CDR3 sequence: CASSNLLAGGPNEQFF. CDR3 coding DNA: TGTGCCAGCAGCAACTTACTAGCGGGAGGGCCGAATGAGCAGTTCTTC.

The genes are TRBV18 and TRBJ2-5; 7 bases map to TRBD2. The ends lost 6 bases at V and 2 bases at J; junction bases unmatched: 12. The germline V gene encodes CDR1 KGHSH and CDR2 LQKENI. This CDR3 spans 16 amino acids. The CDR3 sequence is CASSWQLAGPQETQYF. The CDR3, as DNA: TGTGCCAGCTCCTGGCAATTAGCGGGTCCACAAGAGACCCAGTACTTC. Together with reference TRBV18 and TRBJ2-5, the CDR3 gives the full variable domain: NAGVMQNPRHLVRRRGQEARLRCSPMKGHSHVYWYRQLPEEGLKFMVYLQKENIIDESGMPKERFSAEFPKEGPSILRIQQVVRGDSAAYFCASSWQLAGPQETQYFGPGTRLLVL.

Many counts were recorded for this clonotype. The CDR3 sequence: CARRVRFTRDGGGDEQYF. DNA for the CDR3: TGTGCCAGAAGAGTAAGGTTCACCCGGGACGGAGGTGGTGACGAGCAGTACTTC. This chain uses TRBV19 with TRBJ2-7; D is perhaps TRBD1 or TRBD2 (5 bases each). This CDR3 is 18 amino acids long. Trimming left V 9 bases short and J 5 bases short, with 32 bases between. The germline V gene encodes CDR1 LNHDA and CDR2 SQIVND (reference sequence).

The J gene is TRBJ2-5, the V gene TRBV2, with TRBD2 matching over 9 bases. This CDR3 has 18 amino acids. From germline, CDR1 is SNHLY and CDR2 FYNNEI. Trimming cost V 10 bases and J 6 bases; bases outside gene matches: 24. The chain's CDR3 is CATTPIAGVPGRGKTQYF. The CDR3 DNA is TGTGCCACCACACCCATAGCGGGAGTCCCGGGGAGGGGAAAGACCCAGTACTTC.

This clonotype has only a few counts. V is TRBV5-1 and J is TRBJ2-3; 7 positions match TRBD2. CDR3 length equals 15 residues. J gave up 0 bases and V 7 bases, and 8 bases lay outside the gene matches. The germline V gene has CDR1 SGHRS and CDR2 YFSETQ. CDR3 amino acids: CASAEGRGSTDTQYF. For the CDR3, the DNA is TGCGCCAGCGCGGAGGGGCGGGGGAGCACAGATACGCAGTATTTT.

This clonotype was counted only a few times. V is TRBV11-2 and J is TRBJ1-2; tentatively, D is TRBD1 (6 bases). This CDR3 is built from 16 residues. V was clipped by 5 bases and J by 3 bases, with 19 bases between them. The germline V gene has CDR1 SGHAT and CDR2 FQNNGV. CDR3 in DNA: TGTGCCAGCAGCCGCGGCCGGGACAACTCCGACTATGGCTACACCTTC. It specifies CASSRGRDNSDYGYTF. The variable domain in full, with the rest retrieved from reference TRBV11-2 and TRBJ1-2, is EAGVAQSPRYKIIEKRQSVAFWCNPISGHATLYWYQQILGQGPKLLIQFQNNGVVDDSQLPKDRFSAERLKGVDSTLKIQPAKLEDSAVYLCASSRGRDNSDYGYTFGSGTRLTVV.

V gene TRBV27 combines with J gene TRBJ2-1; no clear D gene. The CDR3 extends over 12 amino acids. Trimming shortened V by 6 bases and J by 8 bases, and 11 bases separated the two germline ends. Per the germline V gene, CDR1 is MNHEY and CDR2 is SMNVEV (reference sequence). CDR3 bases: TGTGCCAGCAGAAAAGTCCCCCATGAGCAGTTCTTC. Its translation is CASRKVPHEQFF.

This sequence joins TRBV12-3 or TRBV12-4 and TRBJ2-5, with 7 positions matching TRBD1. V lost 6 bases, J lost 2 bases, and 0 bases stayed unmatched. The CDR3 has 12 amino acids. This chain's CDR3 is CASRDRQETQYF. In nucleotides, the CDR3 is TGTGCCAGCAGGGACAGGCAAGAGACCCAGTACTTC.

A few counts support this clonotype. Possible read error: a much larger clone is one base away. The chain carries TRBV5-1 and TRBJ1-1, with a weak D call TRBD1 (5 bases). V lost 0 bases to trimming and J lost 5 bases, with 14 bases between them. Germline V gives CDR1 SGHRS, CDR2 YFSETQ. The CDR3 spans 15 residues. CDR3 residues: CASSLDTGTGTEAFF. CDR3 nucleotides: TGCGCCAGCAGCTTGGATACGGGGACCGGAACTGAAGCTTTCTTT. Variable domain in full (rest from reference TRBV5-1 and TRBJ1-1): KAGVTQTPRYLIKTRGQQVTLSCSPISGHRSVSWYQQTPGQGLQFLFEYFSETQRNKGNFPGRFSGRQFSNSRSEMNVSTLELGDSALYLCASSLDTGTGTEAFFGQGTRLTVV.

This clonotype has a count of ten or more. V gene TRBV3-1 combines with J gene TRBJ2-7; D gene uncertain. The CDR3 covers 13 residues. Germline V gene data show CDR1 as LGHDT and CDR2 as YNNKEL (reference sequence). V was pared by 1 base and J by 4 bases, with 8 bases between. The CDR3 region has the DNA TGTGCCAGCAGCCAAGGGTCAAGTTACGAGCAGTACTTC. Protein: CASSQGSSYEQYF.

This clonotype was observed many times. The chain joins TRBV18 to TRBJ2-7; weak D call: TRBD2 (5 bases). V was pared by 2 bases and J by 5 bases, with 13 bases between. CDR3 length equals 14 residues. CDR1 KGHSH and CDR2 LQKENI come from the germline V gene. The CDR3 here is CASSPTLEAHEQYF. As DNA, the CDR3 is TGTGCCAGCTCACCAACACTAGAGGCCCACGAGCAGTACTTC.

The chain combines TRBV4-1 with TRBJ1-5; no definite D call. Trimming took 0 bases from V and 6 from J, leaving 18 bases between them. CDR1 is MGHRA, CDR2 YSYEKL, per germline. CDR3 length: 17 residues. This CDR3 reads CASSQDVSGVQSQPQHF. As DNA, the CDR3 is TGCGCCAGCAGCCAAGACGTTTCGGGAGTGCAAAGTCAGCCCCAGCATTTT.

The chain has TRBV5-5 and TRBJ1-3; no clear D gene. The CDR3 contains 16 residues. V gave up 1 base and J gave up 0 bases, with 11 bases separating them. Per the germline V gene, CDR1 is SGHKS and CDR2 is YYEKEE (reference sequence). CDR3 DNA: TGTGCCAGCAGCTTGTGGATCGGAGTCTCTGGAAACACCATATATTTT. Residues: CASSLWIGVSGNTIYF.

This clonotype was found a few times. The CDR3 here is CASRLITRQGGGELFF. The CDR3 DNA is TGTGCCAGCAGACTTATAACCCGACAGGGTGGCGGGGAGCTGTTTTTT. V usage is TRBV7-9 and J usage is TRBJ2-2; 7 nucleotides match TRBD1. The CDR3 totals 16 residues. Germline loops: CDR1 SEHNR, CDR2 FQNEAQ (reference sequence). With V trimmed by 6 bases and J by 7 bases, 14 bases remained unmatched.

J is TRBJ2-7 and V is TRBV13; D is perhaps TRBD2 (6 bases). The germline CDR1 and CDR2 sequences are PRHDT and FYEKMQ (reference sequence). The V end was cut by 5 bases, the J end by 7 bases, with 24 bases between. CDR3 length: 16 amino acids. This CDR3 is CASSIYSGTPAGEQYF. The CDR3, as DNA: TGTGCCAGCAGCATATATTCCGGGACCCCTGCGGGGGAGCAGTACTTC.

This chain links TRBV6-6 with TRBJ2-3; 8 bases line up with TRBD1. V shed 2 bases, J shed 0 bases, and the junction held 10 bases outside the gene matches. The germline V gene has CDR1 MNHNY and CDR2 SVGAGI (reference sequence). The CDR3 has 18 amino acids. The CDR3 sequence is CASSYDGQGAYSTDTQYF. In nucleotides, the CDR3 is TGTGCCAGCAGTTACGATGGACAGGGCGCCTATAGCACAGATACGCAGTATTTT.

The V gene is TRBV4-3, the J gene TRBJ2-7, with TRBD2 matching 8 bases. The CDR3 loop spans 15 amino acids. Trimming at V came to 0 bases and at J to 3 bases, leaving 4 bases not matched to a gene. Germline V gene data show CDR1 as LGHNA and CDR2 as YSLEER. The CDR3 DNA is TGCGCCAGCAGCCAAGATATTAGCGGGATCTACGAGCAGTACTTC. Encoded protein: CASSQDISGIYEQYF.

This clonotype was picked up many times. The chain has TRBV5-6 and TRBJ2-7; D perhaps matches TRBD1 (5 bases). V lost 0 bases and J lost 6, with 13 bases in between. This CDR3 has 14 residues. The germline V gene encodes CDR1 SGHDT and CDR2 YYEEEE. CDR3 in DNA: TGTGCCAGCAGCTTGGGCACAGGTGGATTCGAGCAGTACTTC. Protein product: CASSLGTGGFEQYF.

This clonotype has ten or more counts. The chain is built from TRBV4-1 and TRBJ1-2, with D hard to call. Germline V gives CDR1 MGHRA, CDR2 YSYEKL. The length of the CDR3 is 12 residues. Trimming removed 3 bases at V and 5 bases at J, with 7 bases between. CDR3 in amino acids: CASSQGAYGYTF. The CDR3, as DNA: TGCGCCAGCAGCCAGGGCGCGTATGGCTACACCTTC.